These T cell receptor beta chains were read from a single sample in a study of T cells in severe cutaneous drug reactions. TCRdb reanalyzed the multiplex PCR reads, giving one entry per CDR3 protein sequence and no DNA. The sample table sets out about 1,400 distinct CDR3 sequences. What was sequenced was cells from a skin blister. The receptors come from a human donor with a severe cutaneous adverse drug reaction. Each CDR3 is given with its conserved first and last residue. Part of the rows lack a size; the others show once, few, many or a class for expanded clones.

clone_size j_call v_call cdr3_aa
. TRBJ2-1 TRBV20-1 CSARDKGLAGAPNEQFF
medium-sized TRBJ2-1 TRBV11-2 CASSPHREVGQFF
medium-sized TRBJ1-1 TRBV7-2 CASSWNTEAFF
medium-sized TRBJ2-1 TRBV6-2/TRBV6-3 CASSYSRGLSGNEQFF
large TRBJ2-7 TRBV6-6 CASSYSTGGYEQYF
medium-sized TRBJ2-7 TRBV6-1 CASSSGTYEQYF
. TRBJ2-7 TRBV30 CAWTRDTYYEQYF
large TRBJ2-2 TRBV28 CASNRNTGELFF
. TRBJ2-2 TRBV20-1 CSAFTGKVGNTGELFF
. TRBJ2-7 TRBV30 CAWSATGGRAHEQYF
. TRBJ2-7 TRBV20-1 CSAFPGSSYEQYF
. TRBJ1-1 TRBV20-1 CSVRDGSSEAFF
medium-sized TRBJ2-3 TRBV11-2 CASSSDKGGDTQYF
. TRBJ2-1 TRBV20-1 CSARETGGNEQFF
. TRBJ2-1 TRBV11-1 CASSTRLAETNEQFF
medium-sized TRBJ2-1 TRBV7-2 CASSPSRTSGRKNEQFF
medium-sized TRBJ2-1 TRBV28 CASSGPGTRAYNEQFF
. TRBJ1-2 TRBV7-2 CASSLDGRRYYGYTF
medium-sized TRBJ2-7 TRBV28 CASSSTSPDNFYEQYF
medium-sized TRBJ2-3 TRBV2 CASSEPGGLVGTDTQYF
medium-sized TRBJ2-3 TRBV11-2 CASSFDRVDTQYF
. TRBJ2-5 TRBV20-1 CSASRGRQETQYF
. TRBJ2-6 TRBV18 CASSPIAADVYSSGANVLTF
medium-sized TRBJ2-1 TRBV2 CASSELRRGSNEQFF
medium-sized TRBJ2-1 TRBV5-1 CASSLERSGEQFF
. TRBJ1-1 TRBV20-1 CSAIGGQETAFF
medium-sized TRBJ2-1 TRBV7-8 CASSRTSGSGGEQFF
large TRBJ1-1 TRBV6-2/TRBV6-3 CASRTGGRTEAFF
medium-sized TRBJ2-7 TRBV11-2 CASSLVLGAFHEQYF
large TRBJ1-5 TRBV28 CASSLTRRGGTNQPQHF
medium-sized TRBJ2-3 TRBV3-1 CASSQEIRRDREPDTQYF
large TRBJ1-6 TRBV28 CASSSSSPLHF
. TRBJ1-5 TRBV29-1 CSARDSLNQPQHF
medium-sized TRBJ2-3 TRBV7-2 CASSSRDTQYF
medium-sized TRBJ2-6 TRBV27 CASSPLYGANVLTF
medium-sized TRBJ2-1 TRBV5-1 CASSPNGRVSHEQFF
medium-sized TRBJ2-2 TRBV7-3 CASRPHGSANTGELFF
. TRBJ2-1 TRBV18 CASSPTSGRWKDETQYF
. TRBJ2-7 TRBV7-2 CASSVGVGPTYEQYF
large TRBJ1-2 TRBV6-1 CASRDGTGVGYTF
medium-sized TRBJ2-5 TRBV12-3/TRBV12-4 CASSSRNAVGETQYF
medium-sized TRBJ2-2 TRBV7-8 CASSLAGPNTGELFF